These 20 T cell receptor beta chains were sequenced from one sample in a study of beta chain features in type 1 diabetes (dated by TCRdb to between 2018 and 2020). The library was made by the immunoSEQ multiplex PCR assay. The High Capacity cDNA Reverse Transcription Kit was used to reverse transcribe all of the isolated RNA, meaning that expressed TCRB transcripts were what got sequenced. Here the immuneACCESS table is served through TCRdb, limited to in-frame sequences with V and J called. Missing clones are a known gap in these copies; in checked studies unresolved V genes cover under half, and the rest lacks a known reason. The sample data list roughly 340,000 clones, and about 14% of these were observed just once. Of the sample, roughly 0.015% falls within the top ten clones. These TCRs' antigens remain unknown. On the study overall, not on this receptor specifically: Type 1 diabetes patients showed a moderate but significant shortening of TCRB CDR3 length in all four CD4+ subsets.

Sequencing was done on a sample of naive CD4+ T cells from blood. Explained via the paper, the cell subset or site label denotes: true naive CD4+ T cells. These receptors came from a woman aged 18 to 35 with type 1 diabetes.

This clone turned up a few times. The gene calls are TRBV30 and TRBJ2-5; D remains ambiguous. V shed 4 bases and J shed 1 base, with 16 bases lying between them. Germline V lookup: CDR1 GTSNPN, CDR2 SVGIG (reference sequence). This CDR3 has 15 amino acids. The CDR3 loop is CAWTNFGGSQETQYF. In DNA, the CDR3 is TGTGCCTGGACCAATTTCGGCGGATCCCAAGAGACCCAGTACTTC.

This clone appeared a few times. The J gene is TRBJ2-2, the V gene TRBV5-1; D possibly corresponds to TRBD2 (6 bases). The CDR3 runs to 15 residues. Per germline, CDR1 SGHRS and CDR2 YFSETQ. Trimming left V 0 bases short and J 1 base short, with 7 bases between. CDR3 loop: CASSLAGLNTGELFF. Here the CDR3 DNA reads TGCGCCAGCAGCTTGGCGGGACTGAACACCGGGGAGCTGTTTTTT.

This clone was seen a handful of times. The gene calls are TRBV6-6 and TRBJ2-7, with a tentative D call TRBD2 (7 bases). Between the trimmed V and J ends, which lost 8 bases and 5 bases, there was a span of 22 bases. The CDR3 runs to 15 residues. Germline V CDR1 and CDR2: MNHNY, SVGAGI (reference sequence). Here the CDR3 DNA reads TGTGCCAGCGTCAGGGGCGGGGGATCAGTAAACGAGCAGTACTTC. This gives the protein CASVRGGGSVNEQYF.

This sequence joins TRBV5-1 and TRBJ2-5; D is unresolved. Deletions cut 0 bases from V and 3 bases from J, with 9 bases between. Germline lookup yields CDR1 SGHRS and CDR2 YFSETQ. This CDR3 region has 14 residues. CDR3 protein: CASSLVASKETQYF. DNA of the CDR3: TGCGCCAGCAGCTTGGTAGCCTCAAAAGAGACCCAGTACTTC.

The rearrangement joins TRBV29-1 to TRBJ1-4; D is uncertain. This CDR3 region has 12 residues. The V end lost 6 bases, the J end lost 4 bases, and 9 bases lay between the germline ends. Germline lookup yields CDR1 SQVTM and CDR2 ANQGSEA. The CDR3 reads CSVSEINEKLFF. For the CDR3, the DNA is TGCAGCGTATCGGAGATTAATGAAAAACTGTTTTTT.

This clone was detected a few times. The rearrangement uses TRBV5-4 and TRBJ1-2, with D perhaps TRBD1 (6 bases). The germline V gene encodes CDR1 SGHNT and CDR2 YYREEE (reference sequence). V lost 2 bases to trimming and J lost 4 bases, with 15 bases between them. The length of the CDR3 is 15 residues. The CDR3 loop is CASSFGQTLLYGYTF. CDR3 in DNA: TGTGCCAGCAGCTTCGGACAGACGCTCCTCTATGGCTACACCTTC.

This clone was seen a few times. J is TRBJ2-1 and V is TRBV5-1, with 8 bases matching TRBD2. There are 14 residues in the CDR3. The junction had 6 bases not matched to a gene; V was cut back by 1 base and J by 9 bases. Germline loops: CDR1 SGHRS, CDR2 YFSETQ. The CDR3 sequence: CASSLTGRGSEQFF. The CDR3 DNA reads TGCGCCAGCAGCTTGACCGGGAGGGGTAGTGAGCAGTTCTTC.

The CDR3 protein is CASSLVRSDTQYF. The DNA of the CDR3 is TGTGCCAGCAGCTTAGTGAGATCGGATACGCAGTATTTT. V and J are TRBV11-3 and TRBJ2-3, with no clear D. There are 13 residues in the CDR3. From germline, CDR1 is SGHNT and CDR2 YENEEA. The V gene lost 1 base and the J gene lost 6 bases, with 8 bases spanning the gap.

This chain uses TRBV6-4 with TRBJ1-5; D is uncertain. Germline V gives CDR1 MRHNA, CDR2 SNTAGT. This CDR3 has 14 amino acids. Between the trimmed V and J ends, which lost 2 bases and 3 bases, there was a span of 8 bases. CDR3 residues: CASSDGQLNQPQHF. CDR3 sequence (DNA): TGTGCCAGCAGTGACGGGCAGCTCAATCAGCCCCAGCATTTT.

This chain connects TRBV2 to TRBJ2-7, with TRBD2 matching 13 bases. The CDR3 covers 18 residues. The trim removed 6 bases at V and 5 bases at J, leaving 16 bases unmatched. CDR1 and CDR2 from the germline V gene are SNHLY and FYNNEI. For the CDR3, the DNA is TGTGCCAGCAGGGTACCCTTCGAACCGGGACTAGCGGGGAACGAGCAGTACGTC. Translation gives CASRVPFEPGLAGNEQYV.

This clone has a handful of counts. The chain combines TRBV5-1 with TRBJ2-7; 8 nucleotides align to TRBD2. Germline V gene lookup returns CDR1 SGHRS and CDR2 YFSETQ. Trimming took 4 bases from V and 5 from J; bases not matched to a gene: 8. CDR3 length equals 14 residues. The CDR3 nucleotides read TGCGCCAGCAGCCCCGGGGGGGCCGTGGACGAGCAGTACTTC. This sequence encodes CASSPGGAVDEQYF.

The J gene is TRBJ2-3, the V gene TRBV15, with TRBD2 matching over 9 bases. Germline V gene sequence: CDR1 LNHNV, CDR2 YYDKDF (reference sequence). This CDR3 comprises 15 residues. V lost 1 base and J lost 5; bases outside the gene matches: 4. Here the CDR3 reads CATSRVAGGLDTQYF. DNA for the CDR3: TGTGCCACCAGCAGAGTTGCGGGAGGGCTAGATACGCAGTATTTT.

The rearrangement uses TRBV6-6 and TRBJ1-5; a weak D match, TRBD1 (6 bases). Between the trimmed V and J ends, which lost 3 bases and 3 bases, there was a span of 12 bases. The CDR3 is 15 residues long. Germline-derived CDR1 and CDR2 are MNHNY and SVGAGI (reference sequence). CDR3 region: CASSYNGGPNQPQHF. The DNA for the CDR3 is TGTGCCAGCAGTTATAACGGGGGGCCCAATCAGCCCCAGCATTTT.

The CDR3 DNA reads as TGTGCCAGCAGCTTAGATGGAGGGTCCTTGAACACTGAAGCTTTCTTT. Amino acid sequence: CASSLDGGSLNTEAFF. The genes are TRBV11-2 and TRBJ1-1; no clear D. This CDR3 region has 16 residues. V dropped 0 bases and J dropped 0 bases, with 11 bases sitting between them. CDR1 is SGHAT, CDR2 FQNNGV, per germline.

This clone was recorded a few times. The identical CDR3 is also encoded by other nucleotide sequences in the sample. The chain has TRBV7-9 and TRBJ1-1; D ambiguous. The V end lost 6 bases, the J end lost 0 bases, and 11 bases lay between the germline ends. Germline assignment: CDR1 SEHNR and CDR2 FQNEAQ (reference sequence). The CDR3 spans 14 residues. CDR3 coding DNA: TGTGCCAGCAGTGGCTACAGCATGAACACTGAAGCTTTCTTT. Amino acid sequence: CASSGYSMNTEAFF.

The rearrangement links TRBV29-1 to TRBJ2-5, with a tentative D call TRBD1 (5 bases). Germline V gene lookup returns CDR1 SQVTM and CDR2 ANQGSEA. Deletions cut 4 bases from V and 0 bases from J, with 6 bases between. This CDR3 contains 12 residues. For the CDR3, the DNA is TGCAGCGTTGCCAGGGACCAAGAGACCCAGTACTTC. Protein product: CSVARDQETQYF.

This chain uses TRBV20-1 with TRBJ2-7; D might be TRBD2 (5 bases). V lost 3 bases and J 3 bases, leaving 6 bases between the germline ends. This CDR3 is built from 11 residues. The V gene's germline CDR1 is DFQATT and CDR2 SNEGSKA (reference sequence). CDR3 nucleotide sequence: TGCAGTGCTAGGACTAACTACGAGCAGTACGTC. Amino acid sequence: CSARTNYEQYV.

V and J are TRBV7-9 and TRBJ2-1; TRBD1 aligns across 8 bases. The germline V gene encodes CDR1 SEHNR and CDR2 FQNEAQ (reference sequence). Losses at the gene ends were 7 bases for V and 5 bases for J; bases not matched to a gene: 7. The CDR3 sequence is 14 residues long. CDR3 coding DNA: TGTGCCAGCAACCAACAGGGGGTGGACAATGAGCAGTTCTTC. Its translation is CASNQQGVDNEQFF.

This chain links TRBV28 with TRBJ1-1, with 8 bases identical to TRBD1. Germline CDR1 and CDR2: MDHEN and SYDVKM. This CDR3 region has 15 residues. V lost 4 bases, J lost 5 bases, and 9 bases stayed unmatched. The CDR3 is CASSSPSGTGTEAFF. In DNA form, the CDR3 reads TGTGCCAGCAGTTCCCCCTCGGGGACAGGTACTGAAGCTTTCTTT.

V gene TRBV29-1 combines with J gene TRBJ1-1, with a possible D match to TRBD1 (6 bases). V lost 6 bases and J lost 0, with 11 bases in between. The V gene's germline CDR1 is SQVTM and CDR2 ANQGSEA. This CDR3 is 13 amino acids long. The CDR3 region is CSVRGQMNTEAFF. In nucleotides, the CDR3 is TGCAGCGTCCGCGGACAGATGAACACTGAAGCTTTCTTT.